This T cell receptor (beta chain) is from a study of sequential checkpoint blockade in melanoma. Study details: Maintenance nivolumab came after either treatment sequence.

TCRdb keeps only in-frame clones here, not all; method: immunoSEQ multiplex PCR. The table includes fewer than 1,500 clones, around 19% detected once. As for treatment: randomized to nivolumab then ipilimumab (arm A) or the reverse (arm B). This CDR3 region has 16 residues. Between the trimmed V and J ends, which lost 7 bases and 7 bases, there was a span of 23 bases. Germline CDR1 LNHDA, CDR2 SQIVND (reference sequence). The chain couples TRBV19 to TRBJ1-3; the D gene is possibly TRBD1 (5 bases). The sequenced sample was tumor tissue (inferred from file names), obtained from a patient given nivolumab and ipilimumab in sequence. The receptor was derived from a human donor with melanoma. The DNA for the CDR3 is TGTGCCAGTACCACACTAGACGGGACGCCACAGAACACCATATATTTT. This codes for CASTTLDGTPQNTIYF. Based on the CDR3 plus reference TRBV19 and TRBJ1-3, the full variable domain is DGGITQSPKYLFRKEGQNVTLSCEQNLNHDAMYWYRQDPGQGLRLIYYSQIVNDFQKGDIAEGYSVSREKKESFPLTVTSAQKNPTAFYLCASTTLDGTPQNTIYFGEGSWLTVV.